The rows below give T cell receptor beta chains drawn from one sample of a study of OX40 agonist ivuxolimab in advanced cancers. TCRdb's copy holds only in-frame clones and misses some; the assay was immunoSEQ multiplex PCR. The sample contains roughly 120,000 clones, about 92% of which appear only once. Specimen: CD4+ or CD8+ T cells sorted from blood, collected in a trial of the OX40 agonist ivuxolimab. All receptors derive from an adult with an advanced solid tumor such as melanoma, head and neck, liver or kidney cancer. Both conserved end residues are part of each CDR3. Each record gives: J gene, clone size, D gene, V gene, CDR3 DNA, CDR3 protein. D genes are given only for firm matches. Where a row states a size, it is once, few, many or the class of an expanded clone; other rows omit it.

>TRBJ1-1|.|TRBD1|TRBV7-2
TGTGCCAGCAGCTTAGGACAGGGTACCACTGAAGCTTTCTTT
CASSLGQGTTEAFF
>TRBJ2-3|.|.|TRBV9
TGTGCCAGCAGCCAAGGTCCGTCTAGCACAGATACGCAGTATTTT
CASSQGPSSTDTQYF
>TRBJ1-6|.|TRBD1|TRBV7-8
TGTGCCAGCAGCTTGGGACAGGGTTTTTCGCCCCTCCACTTT
CASSLGQGFSPLHF
>TRBJ1-4|.|.|TRBV7-9
TGTGCCAGCAATCGCGTTGGGGAAAAACTGTTTTTT
CASNRVGEKLFF
>TRBJ2-3|.|TRBD1|TRBV11-2
TGTGCCAGCAGCTTACCTTCAGGGGGCTTCGATACGCAGTATTTT
CASSLPSGGFDTQYF
>TRBJ2-2|.|TRBD2|TRBV7-8
TGTGCCAGCAGCCTACTACCGACTAGCGGGGGGAACACCGGGGAGCTGTTTTTT
CASSLLPTSGGNTGELFF
>TRBJ1-4|.|.|TRBV28
TGTGCCAGCAGTTACAGGGTCAGAGAAAAACTGTTTTTT
CASSYRVREKLFF
>TRBJ1-5|.|.|TRBV19
TGTGCCAGTGGGGGGCATCAGCCCCAGCATTTT
CASGGHQPQHF
>TRBJ2-1|.|.|TRBV9
TGTGCCAGCAGCGTAGAAAGAGCGGGTGAGCAGTTCTTC
CASSVERAGEQFF
>TRBJ1-1|.|.|TRBV5-1
TGCGCCAGCAGCCCCAGGAGGGACACTGAAGCTTTCTTT
CASSPRRDTEAFF
>TRBJ1-2|few|.|TRBV7-8
TGTGCCAGCAGCTTAGGCGATAACCGCAACTATGGCTACACCTTC
CASSLGDNRNYGYTF
>TRBJ2-2|.|.|TRBV11-3
TGTGCCAGCAGCCCTCTGCGGGGTCCAAACACCGGGGAGCTGTTTTTT
CASSPLRGPNTGELFF
>TRBJ2-3|.|.|TRBV19
TGTGCCAGTAGTCCGGGAGTTCAGGATACGCAGTATTTT
CASSPGVQDTQYF
>TRBJ1-2|once|TRBD1|TRBV6-5
TGTGCCAGCAGACGACAGGGGGCAGGCTACACCTTC
CASRRQGAGYTF
>TRBJ1-2|.|.|TRBV4-3
TGCGCCAGCAGCCAAGATCTCCCAGGTTCAAGCTCTGGCTACACCTTC
CASSQDLPGSSSGYTF
>TRBJ1-4|.|.|TRBV5-1
TGCGCCAGCAGCTTGGTAATCGGGGCGCAGGTTGAAAAACTGTTTTTT
CASSLVIGAQVEKLFF
>TRBJ1-1|.|TRBD1|TRBV7-9
TGTGCCAGCACCTTGACAGGGGGCGAAGTGGGGAACACTGAAGCTTTCTTT
CASTLTGGEVGNTEAFF
>TRBJ2-5|.|.|TRBV7-2
TGTGCCAGCAGCTTAGCCCGGCAGTCCAGCGGCGAGACCCAGTACTTC
CASSLARQSSGETQYF
>TRBJ1-1|few|.|TRBV5-4
TGTGCCAGCAGCTTGGGAACAGGCCGTAGAGCTGAAGCTTTCTTT
CASSLGTGRRAEAFF
>TRBJ2-3|.|.|TRBV11-3
TGTGCCAGCAGCCCCAACGGACCTCGCACAGATACGCAGTATTTT
CASSPNGPRTDTQYF
>TRBJ1-1|few|.|TRBV15
TGTGCCACCAGCAGAGATCAGGGTAAAGCTTTCTTT
CATSRDQGKAFF
>TRBJ1-1|.|.|TRBV28
TGTGCCAGCAGTACCCTGACAGATGAAGCTTTCTTT
CASSTLTDEAFF